The clone carrying this T cell receptor beta chain was detected ten times or more. What it binds is not known. These data belong to a study of neurological immune-mediated disorders. The wider study: The multiple sclerosis group of approximately 34 included approximately 30 relapsing-remitting and 3 secondary progressive patients.

By 5'RACE with 10-nucleotide random UMIs, the cDNA was made. Every sequencing run generated in excess of 170 million TCR-beta sequences. These sequences covered 15-18 subjects. TCRdb re-called the 5' RACE reads with MiXCR, one entry per CDR3 protein. Counted here are about 46,000 distinct CDR3 sequences, about 2% occurring once; the ten biggest clones make up approximately 2.1%. Notes on the study in general: According to phylogenetic grouping, one related-CDR3 cluster, a possible signature, contained the repertoires of 18 of 34 multiple sclerosis patients.

This CDR3 region has 13 residues. The V and J ends lost 5 bases and 4 bases respectively, with 11 bases between them. Germline CDR1 and CDR2: SGHVS and FQNEAQ. The sample consisted of PBMCs. This TCR was sampled from a woman between 40 and 55 years old with multiple sclerosis. V gene TRBV7-8 combines with J gene TRBJ2-5, with D hard to call. As DNA, the CDR3 is TGTGCCAGCAGCAGGCTTGAGTTAGAGACCCAGTACTTC. Its protein product is CASSRLELETQYF. Full variable domain (missing parts from reference TRBV7-8 and TRBJ2-5): GAGVSQSPRYKVAKRGQDVALRCDPISGHVSLFWYQQALGQGPEFLTYFQNEAQLDKSGLPSDRFFAERPEGSVSTLKIQRTQQEDSAVYLCASSRLELETQYFGPGTRLLVL.